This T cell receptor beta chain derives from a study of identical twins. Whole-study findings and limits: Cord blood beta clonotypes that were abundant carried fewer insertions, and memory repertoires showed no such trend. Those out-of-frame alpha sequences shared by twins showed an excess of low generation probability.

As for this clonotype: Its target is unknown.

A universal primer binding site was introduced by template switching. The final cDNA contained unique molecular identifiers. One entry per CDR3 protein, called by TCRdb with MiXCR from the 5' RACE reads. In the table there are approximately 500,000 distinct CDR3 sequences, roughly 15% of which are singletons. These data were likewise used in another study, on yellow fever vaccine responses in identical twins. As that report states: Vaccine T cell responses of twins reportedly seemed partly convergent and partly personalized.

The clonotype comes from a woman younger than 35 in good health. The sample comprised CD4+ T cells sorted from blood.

CDR3 loop: CASSLDRVDEQYF. The CDR3 coding sequence is TGTGCCAGCAGCTTAGACAGGGTGGACGAGCAGTACTTC. The chain is built from TRBV7-9 and TRBJ2-7; TRBD1 is a possible D gene (6 bases). The CDR3 has 13 amino acids. Germline CDR1 reads SEHNR; CDR2 reads FQNEAQ (reference sequence). Trimming pared 1 base from V and 5 bases from J, leaving 9 bases between. The full variable domain, with the rest looked up from reference TRBV7-9 and TRBJ2-7, is DTGVSQNPRHKITKRGQNVTFRCDPISEHNRLYWYRQTLGQGPEFLTYFQNEAQLEKSRLLSDRFSAERPKGSFSTLEIQRTEQGDSAMYLCASSLDRVDEQYFGPGTRLTVT.